The T cell receptor beta chain under discussion was sequenced for a study of T cell repertoires in cytomegalovirus infection. This clonotype was seen repeatedly, ten times or more. Using its own MiXCR run on the reads, TCRdb lists one record per CDR3 protein. The repertoire has roughly 630,000 distinct CDR3 sequences, roughly a quarter of them found once; the top ten carry roughly 8%. Trimming shortened V by 2 bases and J by 0 bases, and 8 bases separated the two germline ends. Germline V CDR1 and CDR2: MNHEY, SVGEGT. The CDR3 extends over 14 amino acids. The sequenced sample consisted of CD8+ T cells from PBMCs. The receptor comes from a human donor in good health (CMV status not recorded). Some clones in this sample may be carry-over from other donors' samples. The V gene is TRBV6-2 or TRBV6-3, the J gene TRBJ2-7, with no clear D. CDR3 coding DNA: TGTGCCAGCAGTTACAGTGGGGACTCCTACGAGCAGTACTTC. It encodes CASSYSGDSYEQYF.